Sequencing of this T cell receptor beta chain was carried out in a study of beta chain features in type 1 diabetes. This clone was seen a handful of times. Its cognate antigen is unknown. Sequencing targeted expressed TCRB transcripts, as all isolated RNA had been reverse transcribed. TCRdb keeps only in-frame clones here, not all; method: immunoSEQ multiplex PCR. This table holds approximately 150,000 clones, more than 9% found once. Points from the study as a whole: Small HLA sub-analyses could not settle whether HLA shapes TCRB rearrangement. Significant though moderate, a shortening of TCRB CDR3s appeared in all four CD4+ subsets of Type 1 diabetes patients. Among patients, naive, central memory and Treg TCRB repertoires appeared more similar than among healthy donors.

Germline values: CDR1 SNHLY, CDR2 FYNNEI. The CDR3 sequence is 13 residues long. V was clipped by 6 bases and J by 8 bases; unmatched bases: 7. Sorted populations all exceeded 95% purity. The gene calls are TRBV2 and TRBJ1-2; 9 bases are shared with TRBD1. This receptor was taken from a man aged 18 to 30 in good health. The sequenced material came from naive CD4+ T cells from blood. The CDR3 loop is CASSPDRGNGYTF. The CDR3 DNA reads TGTGCCAGCAGCCCTGACAGGGGGAACGGCTACACCTTC.